These T cell receptor beta chains were read from a single sample in a study of cytomegalovirus exposure and HLA in healthy donors. Assay used: immunoSEQ multiplex PCR; TCRdb lists only in-frame clones, some missing. The table shows 170,000 or so clones, with around 77% occurring only once. Material for sequencing was PBMCs. Receptor source: a woman in her twenties or thirties in good health and CMV-seronegative. The CDR3 runs from the conserved cysteine through the conserved F or W. D genes are given only for firm matches. Rows give clone size only sometimes, using once, few, many, or a class for an expanded clone.

NA	TRBD2	TRBV6-6	TRBJ2-7	CASSRGGSGGPGEQYF
NA	TRBD1	TRBV28	TRBJ1-2	CASSGDRYYGYTF
NA	NA	TRBV29-1	TRBJ2-1	CSVEKLINEQFF
NA	NA	TRBV6-5	TRBJ2-2	CASSIQAGDTGELFF
once	TRBD2	TRBV7-9	TRBJ2-1	CASSAGLAGGEDNEQFF
NA	NA	TRBV19	TRBJ1-5	CASTAPGRGAQPQHF
NA	NA	TRBV6-1	TRBJ1-2	CASSSQSSNYGYTF
NA	TRBD2	TRBV14	TRBJ2-5	CASSSGTSEGETQYF
NA	TRBD1	TRBV7-9	TRBJ1-2	CASSLDRGQGGYTF
NA	TRBD1	TRBV28	TRBJ2-2	CASTGLGQGGHTGELFF
NA	NA	TRBV19	TRBJ2-2	CASSIQAFDTGELFF
NA	TRBD1	TRBV6-5	TRBJ1-2	CASSQDRERGYTF
few	TRBD1	TRBV29-1	TRBJ1-1	CSVARDRNTEAFF
NA	TRBD1	TRBV29-1	TRBJ2-7	CSVDRGQDEQYF
NA	TRBD1	TRBV29-1	TRBJ1-4	CSGKMTGGSEKLFF
few	NA	TRBV4-1	TRBJ1-4	CASSHSRGGNEKLFF
NA	NA	TRBV5-4	TRBJ1-1	CASSLNREGSEAFF
NA	NA	TRBV18	TRBJ2-1	CASSPNLLAEQFF
NA	NA	TRBV7-8	TRBJ1-4	CASSNKFRDDNEKLFF
NA	NA	TRBV5-1	TRBJ2-2	CASSLARQPNTGELFF
NA	NA	TRBV30	TRBJ1-1	CAWSSSGHPNTEAFF
NA	TRBD1	TRBV6-6	TRBJ1-2	CAIKGTGQGGGYTF
NA	NA	TRBV27	TRBJ1-2	CASSFSGVLGGYTF
few	TRBD2	TRBV28	TRBJ2-7	CASAYGGLVYEQYF
NA	NA	TRBV25-1	TRBJ2-1	CASSELGGTTSYNEQFF
NA	NA	TRBV6-1	TRBJ2-1	CATDSFGYNEQFF
NA	TRBD1	TRBV2	TRBJ1-3	CASSPDRGVVTIYF
NA	NA	TRBV11-3	TRBJ2-3	CASSFLSTDTQYF
NA	NA	TRBV2	TRBJ1-1	CASSDVGGMNTEAFF